This is a list of T cell receptor beta chains from one sample in a study of neoadjuvant anti-PD-1 for oral cavity cancer. Profiling relied on immunoSEQ multiplex PCR, and the TCRdb table lists in-frame clones only, not all of them. Of approximately 12,000 clones in the sample, around 69% were seen once. Sequences were derived from tumor tissue, sampled before nivolumab (anti-PD-1) treatment. The receptors were gathered from a person aged 35-79 years with oral cavity squamous cell carcinoma. The donor label of this sample is uncertain. CDR3s include the opening cysteine and the closing phenylalanine or tryptophan. The D gene is left open where the match is weak. For some rows the clone size is stated as once, few or many, or as a class when expanded; others skip it.

few	-	TRBV6-6	TRBJ2-7	CASSPPGRYEQYF	TGTGCCAGCAGCCCTCCGGGACGATACGAGCAGTACTTC
-	TRBD2	TRBV15	TRBJ2-4	CATSRGGEGNIQYF	TGTGCCACCAGCAGGGGAGGGGAGGGGAACATTCAGTACTTC
-	-	TRBV29-1	TRBJ1-5	CSVEMGVNQPQHF	TGCAGCGTTGAAATGGGGGTTAATCAGCCCCAGCATTTT
-	-	TRBV5-1	TRBJ1-1	CASTFLAGNTEAFF	TGCGCCAGCACCTTTCTGGCAGGGAACACTGAAGCTTTCTTT
-	-	TRBV4-1	TRBJ2-6	CASSQVEQGAGANVLTF	TGCGCCAGCAGCCAAGTGGAGCAAGGCGCTGGGGCCAACGTCCTGACTTTC
-	-	TRBV18	TRBJ2-7	CASSPQRGYEQYF	TGTGCCAGCTCACCACAAAGAGGCTACGAGCAGTACTTC
few	-	TRBV2	TRBJ1-2	CASNVRGLGGYTF	TGTGCCAGCAATGTAAGGGGACTCGGTGGCTACACCTTC
-	-	TRBV7-2	TRBJ1-1	CASSLKQVLNTEAFF	TGTGCCAGCAGCTTAAAACAGGTCTTGAACACTGAAGCTTTCTTT
few	TRBD2	TRBV2	TRBJ2-5	CASRGLEETQYF	TGTGCCAGCAGGGGACTAGAAGAGACCCAGTACTTC
-	TRBD2	TRBV7-2	TRBJ2-2	CASSLRGGKSGELFF	TGTGCCAGCAGCTTGCGGGGGGGCAAATCCGGGGAGCTGTTTTTT
few	TRBD1	TRBV27	TRBJ1-5	CASSPGTGGFQPQHF	TGTGCCAGCAGTCCCGGGACAGGGGGCTTTCAGCCCCAGCATTTT
-	TRBD2	TRBV7-2	TRBJ2-3	CASSFRAGGPGDTQYF	TGTGCCAGCAGCTTCAGAGCGGGAGGGCCTGGAGATACGCAGTATTTT
-	TRBD1	TRBV5-4	TRBJ1-6	CASSLQGSSPLHF	TGTGCCAGCAGCTTACAGGGGAGTTCACCCCTCCACTTT
once	TRBD1	TRBV6-1	TRBJ1-4	CASTKGTGTYEKLFF	TGTGCCAGCACCAAAGGGACAGGGACGTATGAAAAACTGTTTTTT
few	-	TRBV5-1	TRBJ2-7	CASSLQETYEQYF	TGCGCCAGCAGCTTGCAGGAAACCTACGAGCAGTACTTC
-	-	TRBV2	TRBJ2-3	CASRTTDTQYF	TGTGCCAGCAGGACCACAGATACGCAGTATTTT
-	-	TRBV6-6	TRBJ1-1	CASSFGGRDTEAFF	TGTGCCAGCAGTTTCGGGGGAAGGGACACTGAAGCTTTCTTT